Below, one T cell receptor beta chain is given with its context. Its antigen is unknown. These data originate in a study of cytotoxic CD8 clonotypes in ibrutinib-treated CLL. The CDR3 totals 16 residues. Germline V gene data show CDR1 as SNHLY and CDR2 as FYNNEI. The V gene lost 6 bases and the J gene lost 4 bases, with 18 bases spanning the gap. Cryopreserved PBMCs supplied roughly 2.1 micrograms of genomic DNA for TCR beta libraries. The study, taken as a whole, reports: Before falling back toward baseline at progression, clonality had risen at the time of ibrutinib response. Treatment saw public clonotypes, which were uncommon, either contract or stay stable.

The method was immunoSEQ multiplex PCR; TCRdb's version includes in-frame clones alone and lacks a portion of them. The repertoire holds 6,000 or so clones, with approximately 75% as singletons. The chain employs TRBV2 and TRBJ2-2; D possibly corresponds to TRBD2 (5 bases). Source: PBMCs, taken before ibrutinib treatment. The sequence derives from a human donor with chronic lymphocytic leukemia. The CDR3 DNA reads TGTGCCAGCAGGCCCCGGACGGTAGGGAGCACCGGGGAGCTGTTTTTT. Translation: CASRPRTVGSTGELFF.